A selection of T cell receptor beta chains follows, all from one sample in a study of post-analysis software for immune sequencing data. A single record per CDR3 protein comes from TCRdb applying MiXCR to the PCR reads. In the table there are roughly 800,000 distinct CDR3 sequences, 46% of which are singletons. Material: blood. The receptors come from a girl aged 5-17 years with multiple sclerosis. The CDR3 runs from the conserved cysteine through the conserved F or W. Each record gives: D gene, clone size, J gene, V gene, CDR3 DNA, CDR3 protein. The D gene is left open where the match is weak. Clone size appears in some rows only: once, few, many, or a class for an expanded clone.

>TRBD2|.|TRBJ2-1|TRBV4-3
TGCGCCAGCAGCCAAGGGCGGGAGAGTAGCAATGAGCAGTTCTTC
CASSQGRESSNEQFF
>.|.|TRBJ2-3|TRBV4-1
TGCGCCAGCAGCCAAGTCGTCGAACCGGTCACAGATACGCAGTATTTT
CASSQVVEPVTDTQYF
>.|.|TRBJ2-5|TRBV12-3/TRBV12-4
TGTGCCAGCAGGAGAGGGATTAATCAAGAGACCCAGTACTTC
CASRRGINQETQYF
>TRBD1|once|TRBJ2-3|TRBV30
TGTGCCTGCACCAGGGGGCTGGATTCAGATACGCAGTATTTT
CACTRGLDSDTQYF
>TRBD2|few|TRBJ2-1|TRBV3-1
TGTGCCAGCAGCACCCGTAGCGGGAGGTTTGTCGGTGAGCAGTTCTTC
CASSTRSGRFVGEQFF
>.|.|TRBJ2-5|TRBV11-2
TGTGCCAGCAGCCGCCTCGGACTGCTTCAAGAGACCCAGTACTTC
CASSRLGLLQETQYF
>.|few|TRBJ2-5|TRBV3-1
TGTGCCAGCACGGGGCCGGGAGAGACCCAGTACTTC
CASTGPGETQYF
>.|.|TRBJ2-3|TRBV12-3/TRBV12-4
TGTGCCAGCAGTTTGCGCCGGGACACCGAAAGCACAGATACGCAGTATTTT
CASSLRRDTESTDTQYF
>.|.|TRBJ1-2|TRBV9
TGTGCCAGCAGGGCAGACGGCTATGGCTACACCTTC
CASRADGYGYTF
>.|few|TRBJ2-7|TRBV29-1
TGCAGCGTCCGAGGACAAGGGAACCGTCACGAGCAGTACTTC
CSVRGQGNRHEQYF
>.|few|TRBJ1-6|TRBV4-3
TGCGCCAGCAGCCAAGAGATTAATTCACCCCTCCACTTT
CASSQEINSPLHF
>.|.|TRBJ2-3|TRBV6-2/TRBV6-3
TGTGCCAGCAGCTCGGGACGAACGGTGGATACGCAGTATTTT
CASSSGRTVDTQYF
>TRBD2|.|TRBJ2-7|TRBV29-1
TGCAGCGTTGCAGGACTAGCGGGAGGGATCTACGAGCAGTACTTC
CSVAGLAGGIYEQYF
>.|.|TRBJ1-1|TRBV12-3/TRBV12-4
TGTGCCAGCAGTTGGGGGCGGGGGACTGAAGCTTTCTTT
CASSWGRGTEAFF
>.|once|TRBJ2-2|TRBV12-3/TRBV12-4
TGTGCCAGCAGTTTTGGAAATGTCGCGAACACCGGGGAGCTGTTTTTT
CASSFGNVANTGELFF
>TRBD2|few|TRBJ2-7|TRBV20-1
TGCAGTGCTAGAGATACGGGACTAGCGGGCCGAAGCTCCTACGAGCAGTACTTC
CSARDTGLAGRSSYEQYF
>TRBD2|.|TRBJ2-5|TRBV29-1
TGCAGCGTTGAAGTTGGGACTAGCGGAGCGGGTGAGACCCAGTACTTC
CSVEVGTSGAGETQYF
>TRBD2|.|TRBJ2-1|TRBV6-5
TGTGCCAGCAGTAGAACAGGACTAGCGGGAGACAATGAGCAGTTCTTC
CASSRTGLAGDNEQFF
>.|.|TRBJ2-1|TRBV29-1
TGCAGCGCGGGCCGCAATGAGCAGTTCTTC
CSAGRNEQFF
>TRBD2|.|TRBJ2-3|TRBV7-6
TGTGCCAGCAGCTTATTCGGACTAGCGGGACCAGATACGCAGTATTTT
CASSLFGLAGPDTQYF
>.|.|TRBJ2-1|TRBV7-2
TGTGCCAGCAGCCCTTCGGGTAGAGGGAGGAAGTCCTACAATGAGCAGTTCTTC
CASSPSGRGRKSYNEQFF
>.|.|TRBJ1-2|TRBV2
TGTGCCAGCTACAACAGGGTGAAGGGCTACACCTTC
CASYNRVKGYTF
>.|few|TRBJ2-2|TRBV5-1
TGCGCCAGCAATCCAGGGGATCCGGGGGAGCTGTTTTTT
CASNPGDPGELFF
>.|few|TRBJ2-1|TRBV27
TGTGCCAGCAAACTGGTCGGCGTGGGCTCCTACAATGAGCAGTTCTTC
CASKLVGVGSYNEQFF
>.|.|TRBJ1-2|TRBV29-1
TGCAGCGTTGAAGATCAAGGGGGCTATGGCTACACCTTC
CSVEDQGGYGYTF
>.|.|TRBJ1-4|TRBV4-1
TGCGCCAGCAGCCAAGAAGGACAGACTAATGAAAAACTGTTTTTT
CASSQEGQTNEKLFF
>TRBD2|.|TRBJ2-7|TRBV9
TGTGCCAGCAGCGCAGAAAGACTAGCGGGAGAGCAGTACTTC
CASSAERLAGEQYF
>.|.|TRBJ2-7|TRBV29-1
TGCAGCGTTGTGGGGGACTCCTACGAGCAGTACTTC
CSVVGDSYEQYF
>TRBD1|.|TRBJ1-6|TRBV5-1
TGCGCCAGCAGCGAAAGGACAGGAATCAATTCACCCCTCCACTTT
CASSERTGINSPLHF
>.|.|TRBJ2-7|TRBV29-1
TGCAGCGTAAAGGCTTTGGGACCACAGGCCGAGCAGTACTTC
CSVKALGPQAEQYF
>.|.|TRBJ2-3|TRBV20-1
TGCAGTGCTTTCTTAGGCGATACGCAGTATTTT
CSAFLGDTQYF
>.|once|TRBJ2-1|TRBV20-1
TGCAGTGCTATACCTTTGGACTCATACAATGAGCAGTTCTTC
CSAIPLDSYNEQFF
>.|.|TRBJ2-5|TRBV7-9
TGTGCCAGCAGCTTATACCGAAAAGAGACCCAGTACTTC
CASSLYRKETQYF
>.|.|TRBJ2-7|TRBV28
TGTGCCAGCCTGGGTCTAGGAGGGAAGTACTTC
CASLGLGGKYF
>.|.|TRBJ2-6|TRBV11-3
TGTGCCAGCAGCTTTAGGACAGCCTCCTCTGGGGCCAACGTCCTGACTTTC
CASSFRTASSGANVLTF
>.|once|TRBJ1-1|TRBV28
TGTGCCAGCAGTCGTACGCCTGAAGCTTTCTTT
CASSRTPEAFF
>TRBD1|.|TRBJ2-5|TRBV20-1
TGCAGTGCTACAGGGGGCTTAGACAGGAGGGCTCAAGAGACCCAGTACTTC
CSATGGLDRRAQETQYF
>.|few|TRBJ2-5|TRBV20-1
TGCAGTGCTAGAGTTCGGGGGCAGACCCAGTACTTC
CSARVRGQTQYF
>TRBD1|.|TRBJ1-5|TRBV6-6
TGTGCCAGCAGTTACTTGGACAGGGGTAATCAGCCCCAGCATTTT
CASSYLDRGNQPQHF
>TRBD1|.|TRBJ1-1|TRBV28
TGTGCCAGCAGTTCCCTGGGACAGGGGGCTCGGGACACTGAAGCTTTCTTT
CASSSLGQGARDTEAFF
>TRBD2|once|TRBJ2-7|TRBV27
TGTGCCAGCAGTGATAGGGGACTAGCGGAACTCTACGAGCAGTACTTC
CASSDRGLAELYEQYF
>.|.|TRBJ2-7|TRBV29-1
TGCAGCGCCCCGGGGGAGGAACGGAGCGAGCAGTACTTC
CSAPGEERSEQYF
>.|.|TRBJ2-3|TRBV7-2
TGTGCCAGCAGCTTAATCCTAGGATCTAGCACAGATACGCAGTATTTT
CASSLILGSSTDTQYF
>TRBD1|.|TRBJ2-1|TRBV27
TGTGCCAGCAGTTCGGACAGGGTTGGCAATGAGCAGTTCTTC
CASSSDRVGNEQFF
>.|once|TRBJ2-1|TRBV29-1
TGCAGCGTTGATGGGCAAGACAGCTATAATGAGCAGTTCTTC
CSVDGQDSYNEQFF
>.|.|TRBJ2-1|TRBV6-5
TGTGCCAGCAGCTGGACGGGGAAGCAGTTCTTC
CASSWTGKQFF
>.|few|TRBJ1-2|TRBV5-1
TGCGCCAGCAGTTACGAGAACTTCTATGGCTACACCTTC
CASSYENFYGYTF
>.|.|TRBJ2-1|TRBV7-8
TGTGCCAGCAGCCAAAGCGTATACAATGAGCAGTTCTTC
CASSQSVYNEQFF
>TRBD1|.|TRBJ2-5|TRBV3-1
TGTGCCAGCTCCCCGGAGACAGGGGGGTGCCAAGAGACCCAGTACTTC
CASSPETGGCQETQYF
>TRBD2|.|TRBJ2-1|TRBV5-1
TGCGCCAGCAGCTCAGGACTAGCGGTTTATGAGGAGCAGTTCTTC
CASSSGLAVYEEQFF